This is a list of T cell receptor beta chains from one sample in a study of OX40 agonist ivuxolimab in advanced cancers. Assay: immunoSEQ multiplex PCR; the TCRdb copy retains only in-frame clones and omits some. The sample has some 70,000 clones, approximately 89% seen once. This sample comprised CD4+ or CD8+ T cells sorted from blood, obtained in a trial of the OX40 agonist ivuxolimab. These receptors came from an adult with an advanced solid tumor such as melanoma, head and neck, liver or kidney cancer. Each CDR3 is given with its conserved first and last residue. D genes are given only for firm matches. Where a row states a size, it is once, few, many or the class of an expanded clone; other rows omit it.

TRBJ1-2 - few TRBV5-6 CASSLAGHLNYGYTF TGTGCCAGCAGCTTGGCCGGCCACCTTAACTATGGCTACACCTTC
TRBJ1-2 - once TRBV6-1 CASSEVSGRGYTF TGTGCCAGCAGTGAAGTTTCGGGACGAGGCTACACCTTC
TRBJ2-1 TRBD2 - TRBV30 CAWRGTSNHEQFF TGTGCCTGGAGGGGGACTAGCAATCATGAGCAGTTCTTC
TRBJ1-2 - few TRBV7-8 CASSPTRTANYGYTF TGTGCCAGCAGCCCAACGAGGACAGCCAACTATGGCTACACCTTC
TRBJ1-3 - - TRBV6-1 CASSEAFTGNTIYF TGTGCCAGCAGTGAAGCATTCACTGGAAACACCATATATTTT
TRBJ1-2 - once TRBV7-6 CASSLVAQGVYGYTF TGTGCCAGCAGCTTAGTTGCACAGGGCGTCTATGGCTACACCTTC
TRBJ2-2 TRBD1 - TRBV13 CASSAQGVTGELFF TGTGCCAGCAGCGCCCAGGGGGTCACCGGGGAGCTGTTTTTT
TRBJ2-5 - - TRBV18 CASSPGAKPQETQYF TGTGCCAGCTCCCCGGGGGCGAAACCCCAAGAGACCCAGTACTTC
TRBJ2-1 - - TRBV4-1 CASSQDWGSRGRGYNEQFF TGCGCCAGCAGCCAAGATTGGGGATCTAGGGGGAGAGGGTACAATGAGCAGTTCTTC
TRBJ2-7 TRBD2 - TRBV19 CASSGLAGGPRNEQYF TGTGCCAGTAGCGGACTAGCGGGGGGGCCGAGAAACGAGCAGTACTTC
TRBJ1-5 - - TRBV2 CASGQAKNQPQHF TGTGCCAGCGGCCAGGCCAAGAATCAGCCCCAGCATTTT
TRBJ1-1 - - TRBV5-6 CASSFGARHEAFF TGTGCCAGCAGCTTCGGGGCGCGCCACGAAGCTTTCTTT
TRBJ2-7 - - TRBV7-9 CASSPTAVAYEQYF TGTGCCAGCAGCCCAACGGCGGTGGCCTACGAGCAGTACTTC
TRBJ1-1 - - TRBV29-1 CSVNSWENTEAFF TGCAGCGTTAACTCTTGGGAGAACACTGAAGCTTTCTTT
TRBJ1-3 - - TRBV5-6 CASSLSTGSGNTIYF TGTGCCAGCAGCTTGAGCACAGGCTCTGGAAACACCATATATTTT
TRBJ2-5 TRBD2 - TRBV30 CAWSPTSGGRPGLPQYF TGTGCCTGGAGTCCGACTAGCGGGGGGCGGCCAGGGTTGCCCCAGTACTTC
TRBJ2-5 - - TRBV12-5 CASLGGPGMRETQYF TGTGCTAGCCTTGGGGGGCCCGGTATGAGAGAGACCCAGTACTTC
TRBJ2-7 - - TRBV27 CASSYNTGYEQYF TGTGCCAGCAGTTACAACACAGGCTACGAGCAGTACTTC
TRBJ2-1 - - TRBV5-1 CASSQGRYNEQFF TGCGCCAGCAGCCAAGGACGGTACAATGAGCAGTTCTTC
TRBJ1-1 - - TRBV30 CAWSGGSGRAGTEAFF TGTGCCTGGAGTGGAGGATCGGGGCGCGCTGGCACTGAAGCTTTCTTT